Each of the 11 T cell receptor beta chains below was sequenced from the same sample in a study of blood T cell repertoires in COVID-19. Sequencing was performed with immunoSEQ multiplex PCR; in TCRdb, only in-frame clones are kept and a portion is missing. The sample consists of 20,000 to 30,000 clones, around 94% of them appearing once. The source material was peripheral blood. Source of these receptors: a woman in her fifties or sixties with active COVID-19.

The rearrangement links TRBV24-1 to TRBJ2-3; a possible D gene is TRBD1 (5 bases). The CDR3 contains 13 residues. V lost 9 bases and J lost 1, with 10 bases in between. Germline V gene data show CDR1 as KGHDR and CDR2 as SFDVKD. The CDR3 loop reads CATQGGGTDTQYF. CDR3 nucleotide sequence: TGTGCCACCCAGGGTGGGGGCACAGATACGCAGTATTTT.

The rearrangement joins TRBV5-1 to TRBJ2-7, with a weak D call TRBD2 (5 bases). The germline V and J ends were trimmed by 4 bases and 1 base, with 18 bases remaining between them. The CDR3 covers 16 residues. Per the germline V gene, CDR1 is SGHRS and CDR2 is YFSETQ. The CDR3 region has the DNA TGCGCCAGCAGCCCCCAAGTGAGCGGAGATTCCTACGAGCAGTACTTC. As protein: CASSPQVSGDSYEQYF. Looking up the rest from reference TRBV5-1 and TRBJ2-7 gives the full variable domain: KAGVTQTPRYLIKTRGQQVTLSCSPISGHRSVSWYQQTPGQGLQFLFEYFSETQRNKGNFPGRFSGRQFSNSRSEMNVSTLELGDSALYLCASSPQVSGDSYEQYFGPGTRLTVT.

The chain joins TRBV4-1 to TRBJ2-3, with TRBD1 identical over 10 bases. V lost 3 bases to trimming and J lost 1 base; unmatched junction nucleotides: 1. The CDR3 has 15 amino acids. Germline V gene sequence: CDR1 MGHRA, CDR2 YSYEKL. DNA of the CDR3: TGCGCCAGCAGCCAGGGGACAGGGGGCACAGATACGCAGTATTTT. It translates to CASSQGTGGTDTQYF.

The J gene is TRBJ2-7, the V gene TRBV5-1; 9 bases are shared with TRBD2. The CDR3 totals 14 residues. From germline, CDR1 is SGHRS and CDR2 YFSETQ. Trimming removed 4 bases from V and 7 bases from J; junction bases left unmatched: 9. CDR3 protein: CASSPGLAGDEQYF. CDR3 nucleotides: TGCGCCAGCAGCCCCGGTTTAGCGGGAGATGAGCAGTACTTC.

CDR3 sequence (DNA): TGTGCCAGCAGCATACGGGACAGGGGAGGCAATGAGCAGTTCTTC. Translation gives CASSIRDRGGNEQFF. The chain combines TRBV6-5 with TRBJ2-1, with TRBD1 identical over 10 bases. CDR1 is MNHEY and CDR2 is SVGAGI in the germline V gene. The V and J ends lost 6 bases and 6 bases, in that order; junction bases with no gene match: 8. The CDR3 totals 15 residues.

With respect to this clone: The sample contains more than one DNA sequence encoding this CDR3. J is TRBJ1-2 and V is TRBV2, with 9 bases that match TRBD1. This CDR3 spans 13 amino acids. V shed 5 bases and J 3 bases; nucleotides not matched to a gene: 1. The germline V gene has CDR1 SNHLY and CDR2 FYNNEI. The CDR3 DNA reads TGTGCCAGCAGTCGGACAGGGGACTATGGCTACACCTTC. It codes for CASSRTGDYGYTF.

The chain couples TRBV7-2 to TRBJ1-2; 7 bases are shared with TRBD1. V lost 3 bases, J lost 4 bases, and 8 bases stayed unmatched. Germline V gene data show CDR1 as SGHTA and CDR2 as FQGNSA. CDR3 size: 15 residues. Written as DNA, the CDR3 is TGTGCCAGCAGCTTTTCAGGGGGACCCTCCTATGGCTACACCTTC. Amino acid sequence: CASSFSGGPSYGYTF.

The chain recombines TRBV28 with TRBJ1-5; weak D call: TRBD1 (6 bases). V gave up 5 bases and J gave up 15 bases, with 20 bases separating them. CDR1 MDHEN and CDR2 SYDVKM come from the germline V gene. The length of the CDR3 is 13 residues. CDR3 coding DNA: TGTGCCAGCAGTAATTACGGACAGCCTGTACGGCATTTT. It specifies CASSNYGQPVRHF. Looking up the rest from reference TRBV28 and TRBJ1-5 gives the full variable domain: DVKVTQSSRYLVKRTGEKVFLECVQDMDHENMFWYRQDPGLGLRLIYFSYDVKMKEKGDIPEGYSVSREKKERFSLILESASTNQTSMYLCASSNYGQPVRHFGDGTRLSIL.

CDR3 sequence reads: CASSINYGYTF. In nucleotides, the CDR3 is TGTGCCAGCAGTATTAACTATGGCTACACCTTC. This rearrangement joins TRBV3-1 (or the pseudogene TRBV3-2) to TRBJ1-2; D remains unclear. Germline loops: CDR1 LGHDT, CDR2 YNNKEL (reference sequence). V shed 6 bases and J shed 1 base, with 3 bases lying between them. The CDR3 is made up of 11 amino acids.

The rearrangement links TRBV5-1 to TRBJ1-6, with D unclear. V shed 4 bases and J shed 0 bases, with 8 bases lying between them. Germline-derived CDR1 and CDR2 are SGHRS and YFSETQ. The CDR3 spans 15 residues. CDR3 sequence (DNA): TGCGCCAGCAGCCGACTAAGCTCCTATAATTCACCCCTCCACTTT. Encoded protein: CASSRLSSYNSPLHF.

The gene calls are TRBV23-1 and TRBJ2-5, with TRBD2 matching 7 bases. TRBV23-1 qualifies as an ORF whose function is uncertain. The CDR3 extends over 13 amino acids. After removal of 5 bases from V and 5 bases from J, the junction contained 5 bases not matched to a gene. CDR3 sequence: CASSGRAGETQYF. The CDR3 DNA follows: TGCGCCAGCAGTGGGAGGGCCGGGGAGACCCAGTACTTC.